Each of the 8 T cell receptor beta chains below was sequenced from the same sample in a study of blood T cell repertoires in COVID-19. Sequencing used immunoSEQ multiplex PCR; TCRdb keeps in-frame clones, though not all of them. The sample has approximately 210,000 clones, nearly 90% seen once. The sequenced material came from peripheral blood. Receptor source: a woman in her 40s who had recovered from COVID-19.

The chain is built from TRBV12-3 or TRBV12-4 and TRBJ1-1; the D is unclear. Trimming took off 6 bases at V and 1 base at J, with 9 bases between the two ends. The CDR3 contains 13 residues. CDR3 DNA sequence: TGTGCCAGCAGCCGTACACGGAACACTGAAGCTTTCTTT. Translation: CASSRTRNTEAFF.

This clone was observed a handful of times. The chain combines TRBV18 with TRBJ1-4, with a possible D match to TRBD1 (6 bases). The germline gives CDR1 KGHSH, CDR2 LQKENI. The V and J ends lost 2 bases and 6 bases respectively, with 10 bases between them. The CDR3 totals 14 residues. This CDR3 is CASSPRQEDEKLFF. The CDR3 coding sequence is TGTGCCAGCTCACCAAGACAGGAGGATGAAAAACTGTTTTTT.

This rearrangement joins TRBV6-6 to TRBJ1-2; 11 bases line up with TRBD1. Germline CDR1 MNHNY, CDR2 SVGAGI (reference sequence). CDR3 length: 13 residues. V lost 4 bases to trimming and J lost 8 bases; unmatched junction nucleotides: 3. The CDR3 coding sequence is TGTGCCAGCAGTTGGACAGGGGGCGGCGGCTACACCTTC. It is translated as CASSWTGGGGYTF.

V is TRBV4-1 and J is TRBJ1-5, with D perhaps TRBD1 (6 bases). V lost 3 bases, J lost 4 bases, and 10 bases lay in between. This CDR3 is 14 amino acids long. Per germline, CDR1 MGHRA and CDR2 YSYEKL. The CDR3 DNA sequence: TGCGCCAGCAGCCATGCCGACAGGAATCAGCCCCAGCATTTT. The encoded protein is CASSHADRNQPQHF.

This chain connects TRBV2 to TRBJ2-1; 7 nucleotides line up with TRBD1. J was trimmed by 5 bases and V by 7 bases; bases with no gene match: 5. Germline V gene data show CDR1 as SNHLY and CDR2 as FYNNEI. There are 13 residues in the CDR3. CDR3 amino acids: CASKTDRNNEQFF. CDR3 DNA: TGTGCCAGCAAGACGGACAGGAACAATGAGCAGTTCTTC.

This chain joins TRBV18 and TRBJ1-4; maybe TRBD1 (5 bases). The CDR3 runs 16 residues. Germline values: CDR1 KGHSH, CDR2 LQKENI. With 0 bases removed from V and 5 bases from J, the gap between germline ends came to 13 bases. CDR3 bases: TGTGCCAGCTCACCACCGTCCCCAGGGCAGAATGAAAAACTGTTTTTT. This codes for CASSPPSPGQNEKLFF.

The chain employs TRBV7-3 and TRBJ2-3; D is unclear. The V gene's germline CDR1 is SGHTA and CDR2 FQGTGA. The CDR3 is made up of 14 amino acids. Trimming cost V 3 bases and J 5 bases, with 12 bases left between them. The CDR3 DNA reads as TGTGCCAGCAGCTTTATGAGTTCGCAAGATACGCAGTATTTT. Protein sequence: CASSFMSSQDTQYF. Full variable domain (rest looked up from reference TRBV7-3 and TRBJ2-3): GAGVSQTPSNKVTEKGKYVELRCDPISGHTALYWYRQSLGQGPEFLIYFQGTGAADDSGLPNDRFFAVRPEGSVSTLKIQRTERGDSAVYLCASSFMSSQDTQYFGPGTRLTVL.

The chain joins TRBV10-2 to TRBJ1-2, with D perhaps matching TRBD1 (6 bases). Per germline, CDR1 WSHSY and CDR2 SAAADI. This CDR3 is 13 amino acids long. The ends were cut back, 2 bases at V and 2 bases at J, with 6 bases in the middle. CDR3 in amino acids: CASSEDRNYGYTF. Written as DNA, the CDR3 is TGCGCCAGCAGTGAGGACAGGAACTATGGCTACACCTTC.